The 19 T cell receptor beta chains reported below all come from one sample, sequenced in a study of T cell responses to AZD1222 COVID-19 vaccine. Sequenced by immunoSEQ multiplex PCR; TCRdb stores in-frame clones only, minus some. The table has about 140,000 clones, 88% seen once; the top ten hold more than 3%. The sample consisted of peripheral blood, taken 28 days after the second AZD1222 dose. These receptors were taken from an adult who received the AZD1222 COVID-19 vaccine.

The chain links TRBV13 to TRBJ2-2, with D uncertain. This CDR3 is built from 13 residues. V lost 11 bases, J lost 4 bases, and 14 bases lay in between. Germline V lookup: CDR1 PRHDT, CDR2 FYEKMQ (reference sequence). DNA for the CDR3: TGTGCCGGGCAAGTCGAACGCACCGGGGAGCTGTTTTTT. Its protein is CAGQVERTGELFF.

V usage is TRBV7-6 and J usage is TRBJ2-3; D is ambiguous. Germline V gene data show CDR1 as SGHVS and CDR2 as FNYEAQ. Trimming took 3 bases from V and 0 from J, leaving 10 bases between them. The CDR3 is 15 residues long. CDR3 loop: CASSFRSVSTDTQYF. In DNA, the CDR3 is TGTGCCAGCAGCTTTCGATCTGTGAGCACAGATACGCAGTATTTT.

Remarks on this clone: Its ends do not fully match the called genes, so a read error is possible. The V gene is TRBV7-7, the J gene TRBJ2-7, with 10 nucleotides matching TRBD1. The CDR3 extends over 15 amino acids. Germline-derived CDR1 and CDR2 are SSHAT and FNYEAQ (reference sequence). The CDR3 protein is CASSPWTGGSYEQYF. The CDR3 DNA is TGTGCTAGCAGCCCCTGGACAGGGGGCTCCTACGAGCAGTACTTC.

The chain joins TRBV6-6 to TRBJ1-2, with D perhaps TRBD1 (6 bases). This CDR3 comprises 15 residues. V was trimmed by 5 bases and J by 6 bases, leaving 19 bases between them. Per the germline V gene, CDR1 is MNHNY and CDR2 is SVGAGI (reference sequence). The CDR3 bases are TGTGCCAGCAGTAAAGACGGGGGCCTTAATGATGGCTACACCTTC. Translation gives CASSKDGGLNDGYTF.

The chain links TRBV10-3 to TRBJ1-4; D is uncertain. The CDR3 extends over 13 amino acids. Trimming shortened V by 11 bases and J by 0 bases, and 10 bases separated the two germline ends. CDR1 and CDR2 (germline): ENHRY, SYGVKD. CDR3 loop: CASRESTNEKLFF. In nucleotides, the CDR3 is TGTGCCTCTCGAGAGTCAACTAATGAAAAACTGTTTTTT.

This sequence joins TRBV24-1 and TRBJ2-1; D may be TRBD1 (6 bases). Trimming shortened V by 9 bases and J by 0 bases, and 20 bases separated the two germline ends. The CDR3 runs 17 residues. CDR1 is KGHDR, CDR2 SFDVKD, per germline. The CDR3 region is CATGSPGAVSSYNEQFF. The CDR3 region has the DNA TGTGCCACCGGATCCCCAGGGGCGGTAAGCTCCTACAATGAGCAGTTCTTC.

V and J are TRBV28 and TRBJ1-2, with 7 bases that match TRBD1. The V gene end was trimmed by 8 bases and the J gene end by 4 bases; junction bases not matched to a gene: 4. The CDR3 is made up of 12 amino acids. Germline values: CDR1 MDHEN, CDR2 SYDVKM. The CDR3, as DNA: TGTGCCAGCTCCGACAGGGCCTATGGCTACACCTTC. Amino acids: CASSDRAYGYTF.

This chain joins TRBV28 and TRBJ2-1; 11 bases map to TRBD2. Germline CDR1 and CDR2: MDHEN and SYDVKM. V gave up 4 bases and J gave up 7 bases; unmatched junction bases: 6. The CDR3 loop spans 15 amino acids. This CDR3 reads CASSSGTSGENEQFF. The CDR3 coding sequence is TGTGCCAGCAGTTCCGGGACTAGCGGCGAAAATGAGCAGTTCTTC.

This sequence joins TRBV28 and TRBJ2-7; 8 bases agree with TRBD2. The ends lost 6 bases at V and 3 bases at J; junction bases unmatched: 7. Germline lookup yields CDR1 MDHEN and CDR2 SYDVKM. This CDR3 is built from 14 residues. The CDR3 DNA reads as TGTGCCAGCAGGTCGGGGGGGAAGGGCTACGAGCAGTACTTC. This encodes CASRSGGKGYEQYF.

The chain links TRBV25-1 to TRBJ1-1; TRBD1 matches at 8 bases. Per germline, CDR1 MGHDK and CDR2 SYGVNS. Trimming cost V 4 bases and J 6 bases; bases outside gene matches: 13. This CDR3 is built from 16 residues. CDR3 residues: CASSGEGAGGEAEAFF. In DNA form, the CDR3 reads TGTGCCAGCAGTGGCGAAGGGGCAGGGGGCGAGGCTGAAGCTTTCTTT. Looking up the rest from reference TRBV25-1 and TRBJ1-1 gives the full variable domain: EADIYQTPRYLVIGTGKKITLECSQTMGHDKMYWYQQDPGMELHLIHYSYGVNSTEKGDLSSESTVSRIRTEHFPLTLESARPSHTSQYLCASSGEGAGGEAEAFFGQGTRLTVV.

As DNA, the CDR3 is TGTGCCAGCAGTTCATTTATCGGCTCGAGATTAACAGGGGTGAACACTGAAGCTTTCTTT. Protein: CASSSFIGSRLTGVNTEAFF. The chain employs TRBV28 and TRBJ1-1, with 7 positions matching TRBD1. The V gene end was trimmed by 4 bases and the J gene end by 0 bases; junction bases not matched to a gene: 20. The CDR3 runs 20 residues. From germline, CDR1 is MDHEN and CDR2 SYDVKM.

This chain connects TRBV28 to TRBJ1-2, with D unresolved. The V gene's germline CDR1 is MDHEN and CDR2 SYDVKM. Trimming took off 5 bases at V and 6 bases at J, with 13 bases between the two ends. This CDR3 comprises 13 residues. The CDR3 loop is CASSPTSPHGYTF. The CDR3 DNA sequence: TGTGCCAGCAGTCCCACCTCCCCTCATGGCTACACCTTC.

This sequence joins TRBV14 and TRBJ1-3; D remains unclear. Per the germline V gene, CDR1 is SGHDN and CDR2 is FVKESK. The CDR3 totals 14 residues. Trimming removed 4 bases at V and 0 bases at J, with 7 bases between. The chain's CDR3 is CASSPDLSGNTIYF. The CDR3 region has the DNA TGTGCCAGCAGCCCGGACCTCTCTGGAAACACCATATATTTT. Complete variable domain (other parts from reference TRBV14 and TRBJ1-3): EAGVTQFPSHSVIEKGQTVTLRCDPISGHDNLYWYRRVMGKEIKFLLHFVKESKQDESGMPNNRFLAERTGGTYSTLKVQPAELEDSGVYFCASSPDLSGNTIYFGEGSWLTVV.

This chain connects TRBV6-2 or TRBV6-3 to TRBJ1-5; perhaps TRBD1 as D (5 bases). Germline values: CDR1 MNHEY, CDR2 SVGEGT. The V end lost 6 bases, the J end lost 3 bases, and 12 bases lay between the germline ends. This CDR3 spans 14 amino acids. CDR3 amino acids: CASSLRGANQPQHF. The CDR3 DNA sequence: TGTGCCAGCAGCCTGAGGGGCGCCAATCAGCCCCAGCATTTT.

The chain is built from TRBV27 and TRBJ2-1; 11 bases are a match to TRBD1. Germline CDR1 is MNHEY and CDR2 is SMNVEV (reference sequence). With 4 bases clipped from V and 10 bases from J, the junction kept 12 bases outside the gene matches. This CDR3 region has 16 residues. The CDR3 region is CASSSSIPGTGGEQFF. CDR3 coding DNA: TGTGCCAGCAGTTCCTCTATCCCCGGGACAGGGGGGGAGCAGTTCTTC.

This rearrangement joins TRBV28 to TRBJ2-6; 7 bases match TRBD1. Germline V gene sequence: CDR1 MDHEN, CDR2 SYDVKM. There are 17 residues in the CDR3. J gave up 0 bases and V 6 bases, and 8 bases lay outside the gene matches. The CDR3 DNA follows: TGTGCCAGCAGACCCCCGACAGGGCTCTCTGGGGCCAACGTCCTGACTTTC. This sequence encodes CASRPPTGLSGANVLTF.

The chain joins TRBV27 to TRBJ1-2; 11 bases line up with TRBD1. CDR3 size: 16 residues. Losses at the gene ends were 6 bases for V and 9 bases for J; bases not matched to a gene: 15. CDR1 MNHEY and CDR2 SMNVEV come from the germline V gene (reference sequence). CDR3 sequence reads: CASRPPSAGDRGSYTF. DNA for the CDR3: TGTGCCAGCAGACCCCCCTCGGCCGGGGACAGGGGGAGCTACACCTTC.

The chain uses TRBV30 and TRBJ1-5; D gene unclear. The CDR3 runs 12 residues. Looked up from germline, CDR1 is GTSNPN and CDR2 is SVGIG (reference sequence). Trimming cost V 2 bases and J 3 bases, with 5 bases left between them. The CDR3 bases are TGTGCCTGGAGTACGGACAATCAGCCCCAGCATTTT. This translates into CAWSTDNQPQHF. Together with reference TRBV30 and TRBJ1-5, the CDR3 gives the full variable domain: SQTIHQWPATLVQPVGSPLSLECTVEGTSNPNLYWYRQAAGRGLQLLFYSVGIGQISSEVPQNLSASRPQDRQFILSSKKLLLSDSGFYLCAWSTDNQPQHFGDGTRLSIL.

This chain links TRBV28 with TRBJ1-2; D perhaps matches TRBD1 (6 bases). The CDR3 has 14 residues. The V and J ends lost 6 bases and 12 bases respectively, with 23 bases between them. Germline lookup yields CDR1 MDHEN and CDR2 SYDVKM. The CDR3 bases are TGTGCCAGCAGACCTCTCCGACGACAGGACCCTAACACCTTC. Amino acids: CASRPLRRQDPNTF.